This T cell receptor beta chain was found in a study of blood T cell repertoires in COVID-19. Germline CDR1 is SNHLY and CDR2 is FYNNEI. V was shortened by 1 base and J by 14 bases, with 17 bases between the two germline ends. The CDR3 loop spans 13 amino acids. Only in-frame clones appear in the TCRdb table, and some are missing; sequencing was by immunoSEQ multiplex PCR. Here the sample spans approximately 150,000 clones, roughly 86% being singletons. Sequencing used peripheral blood. V and J are TRBV2 and TRBJ1-2, with D possibly being TRBD1 (5 bases). The TCR sequence derives from a woman between 45 and 60 years old with acute or convalescent COVID-19. CDR3 DNA sequence: TGTGCCAGCAGTGAAGTTTCGAGACAGAGGAATACCTTC. It translates to CASSEVSRQRNTF.